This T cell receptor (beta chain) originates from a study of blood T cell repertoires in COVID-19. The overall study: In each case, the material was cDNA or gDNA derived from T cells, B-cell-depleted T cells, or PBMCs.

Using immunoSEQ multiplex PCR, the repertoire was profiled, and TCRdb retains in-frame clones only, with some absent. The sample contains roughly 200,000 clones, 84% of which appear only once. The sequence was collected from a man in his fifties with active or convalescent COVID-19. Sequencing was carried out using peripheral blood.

The CDR3, as DNA: TGTGCCAGCAGCGTAGCAGGGGGCGAAATCTATGGCTACACCTTC. This codes for CASSVAGGEIYGYTF. This chain connects TRBV9 to TRBJ1-2; 8 bases align to TRBD1. Germline V lookup: CDR1 SGDLS, CDR2 YYNGEE. CDR3 size: 15 residues. V shed 0 bases and J 4 bases; nucleotides not matched to a gene: 5.